These 9 T cell receptor beta chains share one sample of origin, sequenced in a study of T cells in Graves' hyperthyroidism and ophthalmopathy. RNA transcripts gave rise to amplified TCR beta CDR3 regions. The HTBI primer set served for first-round RT-PCR of the TCR CDR3. Each CDR3 protein is one row after TCRdb ran MiXCR on the multiplex PCR reads. Among a few hundred thousand distinct CDR3 sequences, approximately 18% were seen once, and the ten largest hold about 35%. The sequenced sample consisted of blood. Source of these receptors: a man in his fifties or sixties with Graves' ophthalmopathy.

This clonotype was counted ten times or more. The rearrangement uses TRBV3-1 and TRBJ2-3; TRBD2 aligns across 12 bases. The CDR3 totals 16 residues. The ends lost 2 bases at V and 4 bases at J; junction bases unmatched: 4. The germline CDR1 and CDR2 sequences are LGHDT and YNNKEL (reference sequence). The CDR3 coding sequence is TGTGCCAGCAGCCAACCGACTAGCGGGAGTCCAGATACGCAGTATTTT. This sequence encodes CASSQPTSGSPDTQYF.

In its sample, this clonotype was seen a few times. The gene calls are TRBV10-3 and TRBJ2-3, with 13 positions matching TRBD2. In germline, CDR1 is ENHRY, CDR2 SYGVKD. The V and J ends lost 5 bases and 3 bases, in that order; junction bases with no gene match: 11. CDR3 length: 18 amino acids. CDR3 coding DNA: TGTGCCATCAGTCAAACTAGCGGGAGGGCCTTCGGTACAGATACGCAGTATTTT. Translating gives CAISQTSGRAFGTDTQYF.

The genes are TRBV6-2 or TRBV6-3 and TRBJ2-1; D not resolved. The CDR3 contains 16 residues. Trimming left V 5 bases short and J 2 bases short, with 16 bases between. The germline V gene has CDR1 MNHEY and CDR2 SVGEGT. The CDR3 sequence: CASSLPTGVTYNEQFF. CDR3 nucleotide sequence: TGTGCCAGCAGTCTGCCTACCGGTGTAACCTACAATGAGCAGTTCTTC.

The V call is TRBV14, the J call TRBJ2-2; 9 bases are shared with TRBD1. The CDR3 is 16 amino acids. The V gene end was trimmed by 4 bases and the J gene end by 5 bases; junction bases not matched to a gene: 8. The V gene's germline CDR1 is SGHDN and CDR2 FVKESK. CDR3 in DNA: TGTGCCAGCAGCCGCCGCCCCGGGACAGGGACCGGGGAGCTGTTTTTT. It yields the protein CASSRRPGTGTGELFF. Looking up the rest from reference TRBV14 and TRBJ2-2 gives the full variable domain: EAGVTQFPSHSVIEKGQTVTLRCDPISGHDNLYWYRRVMGKEIKFLLHFVKESKQDESGMPNNRFLAERTGGTYSTLKVQPAELEDSGVYFCASSRRPGTGTGELFFGEGSRLTVL.

This clonotype was detected many times. This chain joins TRBV5-1 and TRBJ2-1, with 7 bases fitting TRBD2. The CDR3 contains 15 residues. The germline V gene has CDR1 SGHRS and CDR2 YFSETQ. J lost 5 bases, V lost 5 bases, and 10 bases had no gene match. The CDR3 nucleotides read TGCGCCAGCAGGAAGTCAGCGGGATCCGACAATGAGCAGTTCTTC. Protein: CASRKSAGSDNEQFF.

Ten or more counts support this clonotype. The chain is built from TRBV7-8 and TRBJ2-7, with 9 bases matching TRBD1. The CDR3 has 15 residues. The V and J ends lost 4 bases and 3 bases, in that order; junction bases with no gene match: 7. CDR1 and CDR2 (germline): SGHVS, FQNEAQ. The CDR3 is CASSSSGQGVYEQYF. In DNA, the CDR3 is TGTGCCAGCAGCTCGTCGGGACAGGGAGTCTACGAGCAGTACTTC.

This chain uses TRBV6-2 or TRBV6-3 with TRBJ1-3; TRBD1 matches at 8 bases. V shed 6 bases and J 0 bases; nucleotides not matched to a gene: 7. The CDR3 loop spans 16 amino acids. Germline V gene lookup returns CDR1 MNHEY and CDR2 SVGEGT. CDR3 nucleotides: TGTGCCAGCAGGAGGAGGACAGGGATCTCTGGAAACACCATATATTTT. Amino acid sequence: CASRRRTGISGNTIYF.

This clonotype was recorded at least ten times. The CDR3 loop is CASSYSSPGGVRTDTQYF. The CDR3 DNA sequence: TGTGCCAGCAGTTACTCGTCGCCAGGGGGGGTTCGCACAGATACGCAGTATTTT. The rearrangement joins TRBV6-5 to TRBJ2-3; either TRBD1 or TRBD2 may fit D (7 bases each). The CDR3 runs 18 residues. With 0 bases removed from V and 1 base from J, the gap between germline ends came to 17 bases. Looked up from germline, CDR1 is MNHEY and CDR2 is SVGAGI.

V is TRBV6-1 and J is TRBJ1-1; 11 bases fit TRBD1. The J segment lost 0 bases and the V segment lost 7 bases, leaving 4 bases of the junction unmatched. CDR3 size: 15 residues. Per germline, CDR1 MNHNS and CDR2 SASEGT. CDR3: CASTGQGAVNTEAFF. The CDR3 DNA reads TGTGCCAGCACCGGACAGGGGGCTGTGAACACTGAAGCTTTCTTT.